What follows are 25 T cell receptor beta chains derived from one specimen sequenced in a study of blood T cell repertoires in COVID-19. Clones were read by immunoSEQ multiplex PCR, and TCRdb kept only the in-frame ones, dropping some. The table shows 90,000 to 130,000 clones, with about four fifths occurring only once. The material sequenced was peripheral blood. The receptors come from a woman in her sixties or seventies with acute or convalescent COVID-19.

CDR3 loop: CSQGYEQYF. The DNA for the CDR3 is TGTTCCCAGGGATACGAGCAGTACTTC. The chain carries TRBV3-1 (or the pseudogene TRBV3-2) and TRBJ2-7; possible D gene TRBD1, 5 bases. This CDR3 comprises 9 residues. The germline V gene encodes CDR1 LGHDT and CDR2 YNNKEL (reference sequence).

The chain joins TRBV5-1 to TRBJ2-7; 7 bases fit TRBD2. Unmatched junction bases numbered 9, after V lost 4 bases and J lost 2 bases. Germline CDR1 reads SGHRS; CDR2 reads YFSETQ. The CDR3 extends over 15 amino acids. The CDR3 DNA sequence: TGCGCCAGCAGCGAGACTAGCTCCTTAACCTACGAGCAGTACTTC. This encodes CASSETSSLTYEQYF.

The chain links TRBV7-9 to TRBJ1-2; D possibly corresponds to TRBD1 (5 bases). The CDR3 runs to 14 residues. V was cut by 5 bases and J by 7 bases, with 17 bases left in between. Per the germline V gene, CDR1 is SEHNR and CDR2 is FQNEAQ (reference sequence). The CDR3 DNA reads TGTGCCAGCAGCCCGCTTGAAGGGGCCGGTGGCTACACCTTC. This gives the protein CASSPLEGAGGYTF.

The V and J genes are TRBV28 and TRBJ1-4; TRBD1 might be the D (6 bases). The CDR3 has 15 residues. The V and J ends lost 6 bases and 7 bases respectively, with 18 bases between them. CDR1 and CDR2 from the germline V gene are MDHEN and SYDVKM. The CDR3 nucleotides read TGTGCCAGCAGCGAGCCGACAGGAATGGGTGAAAAACTGTTTTTT. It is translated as CASSEPTGMGEKLFF.

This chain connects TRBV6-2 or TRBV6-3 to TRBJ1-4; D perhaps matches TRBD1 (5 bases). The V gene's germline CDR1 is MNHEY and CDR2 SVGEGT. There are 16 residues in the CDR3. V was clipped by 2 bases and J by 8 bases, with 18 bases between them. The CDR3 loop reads CASSYPWGQRYEKLFF. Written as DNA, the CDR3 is TGTGCCAGCAGTTACCCTTGGGGCCAGAGATACGAAAAACTGTTTTTT.

This CDR3 is CASSYRVGQPQHF. In DNA, the CDR3 is TGTGCCAGCAGTTACCGGGTTGGTCAGCCCCAGCATTTT. The chain employs TRBV6-2 or TRBV6-3 and TRBJ1-5; the D is unclear. This CDR3 is 13 amino acids long. V gave up 2 bases and J gave up 6 bases, with 8 bases separating them. The V gene's germline CDR1 is MNHEY and CDR2 SVGEGT.

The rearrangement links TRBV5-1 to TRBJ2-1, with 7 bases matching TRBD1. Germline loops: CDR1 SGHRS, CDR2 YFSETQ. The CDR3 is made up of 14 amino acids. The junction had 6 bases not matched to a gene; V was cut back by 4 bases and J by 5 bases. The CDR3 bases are TGCGCCAGCAGCAGAGGGGACAGTCACAATGAGCAGTTCTTC. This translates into CASSRGDSHNEQFF.

The CDR3 DNA reads TGTGCCTGGAGAGGGGGCCCAGATACGCAGTATTTT. This translates into CAWRGGPDTQYF. The chain links TRBV30 to TRBJ2-3; 7 bases are shared with TRBD1. Germline V gene sequence: CDR1 GTSNPN, CDR2 SVGIG (reference sequence). V lost 3 bases and J lost 4; bases outside the gene matches: 1. The CDR3 sequence is 12 residues long.

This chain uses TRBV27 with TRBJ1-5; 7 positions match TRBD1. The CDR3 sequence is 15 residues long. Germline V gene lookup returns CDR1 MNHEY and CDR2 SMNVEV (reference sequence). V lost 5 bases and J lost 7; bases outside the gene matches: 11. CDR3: CASSPETGVEQPQHF. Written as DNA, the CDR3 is TGTGCCAGCAGTCCCGAAACAGGGGTGGAGCAGCCCCAGCATTTT.

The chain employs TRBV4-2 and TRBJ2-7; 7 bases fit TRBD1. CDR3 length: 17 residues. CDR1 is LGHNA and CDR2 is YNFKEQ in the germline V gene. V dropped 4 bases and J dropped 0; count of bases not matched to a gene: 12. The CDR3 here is CASSPLGQGQSSYEQYF. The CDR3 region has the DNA TGTGCCAGCAGCCCCCTGGGTCAGGGACAGAGCTCCTACGAGCAGTACTTC.

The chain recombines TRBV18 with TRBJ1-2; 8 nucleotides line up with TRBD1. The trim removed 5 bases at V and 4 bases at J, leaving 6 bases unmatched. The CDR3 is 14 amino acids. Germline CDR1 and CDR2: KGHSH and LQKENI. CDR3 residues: CASSTGTGAYGYTF. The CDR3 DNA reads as TGTGCCAGCTCAACTGGGACAGGCGCCTATGGCTACACCTTC.

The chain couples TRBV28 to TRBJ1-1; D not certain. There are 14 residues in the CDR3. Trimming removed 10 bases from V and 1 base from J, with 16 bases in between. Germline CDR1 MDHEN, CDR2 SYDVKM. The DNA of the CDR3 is TGTGCCACCACCCCGCCTGGAGGGAACACTGAAGCTTTCTTT. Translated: CATTPPGGNTEAFF.

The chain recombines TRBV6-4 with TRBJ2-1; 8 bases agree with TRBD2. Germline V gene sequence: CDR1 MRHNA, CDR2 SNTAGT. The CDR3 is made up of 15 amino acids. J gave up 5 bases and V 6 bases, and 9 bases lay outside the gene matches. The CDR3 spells CASSPGAGGDNEQFF. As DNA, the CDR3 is TGTGCCAGCAGCCCCGGGGCGGGGGGAGACAATGAGCAGTTCTTC.

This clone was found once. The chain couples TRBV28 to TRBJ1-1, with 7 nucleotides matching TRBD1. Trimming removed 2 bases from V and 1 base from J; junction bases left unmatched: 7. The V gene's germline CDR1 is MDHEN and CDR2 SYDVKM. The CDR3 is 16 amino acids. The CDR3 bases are TGTGCCAGCAGTTTAGGTTCGGGACAGCCGAACACTGAAGCTTTCTTT. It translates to CASSLGSGQPNTEAFF. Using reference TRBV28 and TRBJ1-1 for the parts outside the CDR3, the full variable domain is DVKVTQSSRYLVKRTGEKVFLECVQDMDHENMFWYRQDPGLGLRLIYFSYDVKMKEKGDIPEGYSVSREKKERFSLILESASTNQTSMYLCASSLGSGQPNTEAFFGQGTRLTVV.

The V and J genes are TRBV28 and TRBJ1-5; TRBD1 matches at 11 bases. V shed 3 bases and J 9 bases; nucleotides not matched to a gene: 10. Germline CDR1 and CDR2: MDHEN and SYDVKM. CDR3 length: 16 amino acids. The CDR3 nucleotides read TGTGCCAGCAGTTTGGGGACAGGGGGATCATTGAGGCCCCAGCATTTT. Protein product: CASSLGTGGSLRPQHF.

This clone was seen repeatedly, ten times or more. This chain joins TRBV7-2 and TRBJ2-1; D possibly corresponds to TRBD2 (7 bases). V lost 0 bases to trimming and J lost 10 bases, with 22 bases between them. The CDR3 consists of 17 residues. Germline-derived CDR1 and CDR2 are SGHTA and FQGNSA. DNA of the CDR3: TGTGCCAGCAGCTTAGCGCGGGGGCTAGCGAGTCATCGGGAGCAGTTCTTC. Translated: CASSLARGLASHREQFF.

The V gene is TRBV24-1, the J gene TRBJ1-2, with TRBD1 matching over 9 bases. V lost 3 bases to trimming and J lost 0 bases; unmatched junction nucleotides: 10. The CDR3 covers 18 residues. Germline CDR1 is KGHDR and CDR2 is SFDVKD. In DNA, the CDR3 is TGTGCCACCAGTGATCCCACCCGGGACAGGGAGACTAACTATGGCTACACCTTC. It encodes CATSDPTRDRETNYGYTF.

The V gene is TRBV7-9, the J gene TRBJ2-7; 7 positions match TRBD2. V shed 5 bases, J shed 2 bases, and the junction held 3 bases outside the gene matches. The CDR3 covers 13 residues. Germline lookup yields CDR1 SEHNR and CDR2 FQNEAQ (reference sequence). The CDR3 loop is CASSRDYPYEQYF. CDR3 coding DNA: TGTGCCAGCAGCAGGGACTATCCCTACGAGCAGTACTTC.

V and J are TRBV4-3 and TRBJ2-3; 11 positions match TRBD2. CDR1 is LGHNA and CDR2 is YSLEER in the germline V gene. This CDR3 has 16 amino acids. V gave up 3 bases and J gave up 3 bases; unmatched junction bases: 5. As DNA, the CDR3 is TGCGCCAGCAGCCAGGTAGCGGGGGGGCCGACAGATACGCAGTATTTT. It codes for CASSQVAGGPTDTQYF.

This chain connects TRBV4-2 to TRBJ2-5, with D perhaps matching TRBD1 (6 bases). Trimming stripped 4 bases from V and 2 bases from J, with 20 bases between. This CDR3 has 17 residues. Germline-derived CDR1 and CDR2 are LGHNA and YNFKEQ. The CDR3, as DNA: TGTGCCAGCAGCCTCGTGTCCGGGATAGGGGGACAAGAGACCCAGTACTTC. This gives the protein CASSLVSGIGGQETQYF.

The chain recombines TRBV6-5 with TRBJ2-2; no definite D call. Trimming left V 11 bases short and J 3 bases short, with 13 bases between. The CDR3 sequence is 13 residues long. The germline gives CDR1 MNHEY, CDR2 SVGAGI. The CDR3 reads CARKDIYTGELFF. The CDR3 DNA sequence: TGTGCCCGAAAAGACATCTACACCGGGGAGCTGTTTTTT.

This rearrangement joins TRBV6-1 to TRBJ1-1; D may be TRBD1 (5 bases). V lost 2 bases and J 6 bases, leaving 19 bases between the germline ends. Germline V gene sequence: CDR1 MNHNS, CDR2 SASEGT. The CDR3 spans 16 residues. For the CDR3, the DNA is TGTGCCAGCAGTGAATCTCGGGGGAAGTCTTATTCTGAAGCTTTCTTT. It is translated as CASSESRGKSYSEAFF.

CDR3 nucleotide sequence: TGTGCCAGCAGCTTAACAGGGACGGGGAATGAGCAGTTCTTC. Its translation: CASSLTGTGNEQFF. This sequence joins TRBV7-9 and TRBJ2-1, with D possibly TRBD1 on 6 matching bases. The V end lost 2 bases, the J end lost 7 bases, and 12 bases lay between the germline ends. Germline V gives CDR1 SEHNR, CDR2 FQNEAQ (reference sequence). This CDR3 contains 14 residues.

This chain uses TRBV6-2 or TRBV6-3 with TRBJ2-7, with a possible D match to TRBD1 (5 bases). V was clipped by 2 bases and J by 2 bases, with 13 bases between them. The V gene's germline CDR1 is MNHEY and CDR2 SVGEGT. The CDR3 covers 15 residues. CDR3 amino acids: CASSYRAGLTYEQYF. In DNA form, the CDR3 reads TGTGCCAGCAGTTACAGGGCAGGGCTAACCTACGAGCAGTACTTC.

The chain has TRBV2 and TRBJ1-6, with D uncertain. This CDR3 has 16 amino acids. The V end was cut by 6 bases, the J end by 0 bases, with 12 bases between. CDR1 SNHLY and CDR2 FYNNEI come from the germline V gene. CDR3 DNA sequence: TGTGCCAGCAGGACACAGTTAAGCTCCTATAATTCACCCCTCCACTTT. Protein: CASRTQLSSYNSPLHF.